This record covers a single TCR beta chain. V dropped 6 bases and J dropped 6 bases, with 14 bases sitting between them. Germline loops: CDR1 MNHEY, CDR2 SVGAGI. The CDR3 extends over 13 amino acids. The patients serving as multiple sclerosis controls were treatment-naive. They had stable or active relapsing-remitting disease and fulfilled revised McDonald criteria. TEMRA cells were enriched by FACS, and CD4+ and CD8+ T cells were negatively isolated. These data come from a study of CD8 T cells in Susac syndrome. Random hexamers were used to reverse transcribe the RNA input (about 0.5 to 1 ug). MiXCR was run by TCRdb on the immunoSEQ multiplex PCR reads, yielding one entry per CDR3 protein. The sample contains some 300,000 distinct CDR3 sequences, about 82% of which appear only once.

The sequencing sample was made of CD8+ T cells from PBMCs. The source of this sequence is a human donor with multiple sclerosis. The genes are TRBV6-5 and TRBJ2-5; D unclear. The CDR3 loop is CASRLQVEKTQYF. CDR3 in DNA: TGTGCCAGCAGACTACAAGTCGAGAAGACCCAGTACTTC.